The 25 T cell receptor beta chains presented below share a single source sample, sequenced in a study of OX40 agonist ivuxolimab in advanced cancers. Measured with immunoSEQ multiplex PCR; TCRdb has only the in-frame clones, and not every one. This sample carries around 80,000 clones, approximately 85% of them seen once, and the ten largest clones take 3.1%. The starting material was CD4+ or CD8+ T cells sorted from blood, obtained in a trial of the OX40 agonist ivuxolimab. All receptors come from an adult with an advanced solid tumor such as melanoma, head and neck, liver or kidney cancer.

The chain employs TRBV30 and TRBJ1-2; possibly TRBD1 for D (6 bases). Germline loops: CDR1 GTSNPN, CDR2 SVGIG (reference sequence). Trimming took 1 base from V and 4 from J, leaving 22 bases between them. CDR3 length: 17 residues. Here the CDR3 DNA reads TGTGCCTGGAGTGAGGGGGGGAAAGACAGCCAACCCTATGGCTACACCTTC. The encoded protein is CAWSEGGKDSQPYGYTF.

V gene TRBV6-1 combines with J gene TRBJ2-2, with D possibly TRBD1 on 6 matching bases. Trimming left V 8 bases short and J 5 bases short, with 12 bases between. This CDR3 has 13 residues. Germline V gene data show CDR1 as MNHNS and CDR2 as SASEGT. CDR3 sequence reads: CASGTRGTGELFF. DNA for the CDR3: TGTGCCAGCGGAACCAGGGGAACCGGGGAGCTGTTTTTT.

In DNA form, the CDR3 reads TGTGCCAGCAGCTTAGATACAGGCCCCCGCGGCTACACCTTC. It is translated as CASSLDTGPRGYTF. The gene calls are TRBV7-2 and TRBJ1-2; a weak D match, TRBD1 (5 bases). The germline V and J ends were trimmed by 1 base and 8 bases, with 14 bases remaining between them. The germline gives CDR1 SGHTA, CDR2 FQGNSA. The CDR3 extends over 14 amino acids. Together with reference TRBV7-2 and TRBJ1-2, the CDR3 gives the full variable domain: GAGVSQSPSNKVTEKGKDVELRCDPISGHTALYWYRQSLGQGLEFLIYFQGNSAPDKSGLPSDRFSAERTGGSVSTLTIQRTQQEDSAVYLCASSLDTGPRGYTFGSGTRLTVV.

The chain recombines TRBV30 with TRBJ1-1; 7 bases agree with TRBD1. The germline V gene has CDR1 GTSNPN and CDR2 SVGIG (reference sequence). J lost 2 bases, V lost 4 bases, and 4 bases had no gene match. This CDR3 comprises 13 residues. The CDR3: CAWNYRGNTEAFF. In nucleotides, the CDR3 is TGTGCCTGGAATTACAGGGGTAACACTGAAGCTTTCTTT. The variable domain in full, with the rest retrieved from reference TRBV30 and TRBJ1-1, is SQTIHQWPATLVQPVGSPLSLECTVEGTSNPNLYWYRQAAGRGLQLLFYSVGIGQISSEVPQNLSASRPQDRQFILSSKKLLLSDSGFYLCAWNYRGNTEAFFGQGTRLTVV.

The chain uses TRBV4-3 and TRBJ1-1; possible D gene TRBD1, 5 bases. V was shortened by 1 base and J by 5 bases, with 14 bases between the two germline ends. The CDR3 is 15 residues long. In germline, CDR1 is LGHNA, CDR2 YSLEER. The CDR3 DNA reads TGCGCCAGCAGCCAAGGGGGGACTGTGGGAACTGAAGCTTTCTTT. Amino acids: CASSQGGTVGTEAFF.

The chain's CDR3 is CASSPPGRAPGNTEAFF. CDR3 in DNA: TGTGCCAGTAGTCCTCCGGGCAGGGCACCGGGGAACACTGAAGCTTTCTTT. The chain combines TRBV19 with TRBJ1-1, with D tentatively TRBD1 (5 bases). Germline assignment: CDR1 LNHDA and CDR2 SQIVND (reference sequence). Deletions cut 5 bases from V and 1 base from J, with 20 bases between. The CDR3 has 17 amino acids.

This clone was picked up a small number of times. The rearrangement joins TRBV2 to TRBJ2-4, with D unclear. V was shortened by 1 base and J by 0 bases, with 4 bases between the two germline ends. The CDR3 is made up of 14 amino acids. Germline V lookup: CDR1 SNHLY, CDR2 FYNNEI. Here the CDR3 DNA reads TGTGCCAGCAGTGAAGAACTAGCCAAAAACATTCAGTACTTC. It is translated as CASSEELAKNIQYF. The whole variable domain, remainder taken from reference TRBV2 and TRBJ2-4, is EPEVTQTPSHQVTQMGQEVILRCVPISNHLYFYWYRQILGQKVEFLVSFYNNEISEKSEIFDDQFSVERPDGSNFTLKIRSTKLEDSAMYFCASSEELAKNIQYFGAGTRLSVL.

This clone occurred once. The chain employs TRBV10-3 and TRBJ2-3; 13 bases fit TRBD2. This CDR3 region has 15 residues. With V trimmed by 5 bases and J by 8 bases, 7 bases remained unmatched. Germline V gene sequence: CDR1 ENHRY, CDR2 SYGVKD. The DNA for the CDR3 is TGTGCCATCAGTTCGCTAGGGACTAGCGGGGTTACGCAGTATTTT. Translation: CAISSLGTSGVTQYF.

This chain uses TRBV5-6 with TRBJ2-7, with D possibly TRBD2 on 6 matching bases. Germline V gene sequence: CDR1 SGHDT, CDR2 YYEEEE. The CDR3 consists of 13 residues. With 4 bases removed from V and 4 bases from J, the gap between germline ends came to 12 bases. The CDR3 reads CASSPGVQYEQYF. For the CDR3, the DNA is TGTGCCAGCAGCCCGGGGGTGCAATACGAGCAGTACTTC.

This chain connects TRBV2 to TRBJ2-1; no clear D. V shed 5 bases and J shed 2 bases, with 10 bases lying between them. Germline CDR1 SNHLY, CDR2 FYNNEI. This CDR3 is built from 14 residues. CDR3 region: CASSLRPTYNEQFF. The CDR3, as DNA: TGTGCCAGCAGTCTTCGGCCCACCTACAATGAGCAGTTCTTC.

This clone occurred a few times. CDR3 sequence (DNA): TGTGCCAGCAGCCCACAGACAGGGGGAGTCTCCTACAATGAGCAGTTCTTC. Protein sequence: CASSPQTGGVSYNEQFF. The chain joins TRBV9 to TRBJ2-1, with TRBD1 matching over 9 bases. V shed 4 bases and J 0 bases; nucleotides not matched to a gene: 8. The CDR3 totals 17 residues. Germline-derived CDR1 and CDR2 are SGDLS and YYNGEE.

The genes are TRBV11-2 and TRBJ1-2; D ambiguous. The CDR3 sequence is 12 residues long. Germline-derived CDR1 and CDR2 are SGHAT and FQNNGV. The ends were cut back, 0 bases at V and 8 bases at J, with 7 bases in the middle. CDR3 protein: CASSLEARGYTF. The CDR3 DNA reads as TGTGCCAGCAGCTTAGAGGCCAGAGGCTACACCTTC.

This clone was seen a single time. V and J are TRBV7-9 and TRBJ2-7; D unresolved. This CDR3 is 13 amino acids long. Per the germline V gene, CDR1 is SEHNR and CDR2 is FQNEAQ (reference sequence). V lost 4 bases and J lost 4, with 11 bases in between. The CDR3, as DNA: TGTGCCAGCAGCTCCCCCGGCGGATACGAGCAGTACTTC. Amino acids: CASSSPGGYEQYF.

The chain links TRBV6-5 to TRBJ1-1; D not certain. V was shortened by 1 base and J by 2 bases, with 8 bases between the two germline ends. CDR3 size: 14 residues. Germline V gives CDR1 MNHEY, CDR2 SVGAGI. CDR3 sequence: CASSYLQPNTEAFF. The CDR3 DNA reads as TGTGCCAGCAGTTACTTGCAGCCTAACACTGAAGCTTTCTTT.

The CDR3 loop is CASSLADGYEQYF. The CDR3 DNA is TGTGCCAGCAGCTTAGCGGACGGCTACGAGCAGTACTTC. This chain links TRBV7-8 with TRBJ2-7; D gene uncertain. Trimming took 0 bases from V and 3 from J, leaving 6 bases between them. The length of the CDR3 is 13 residues. The V gene's germline CDR1 is SGHVS and CDR2 FQNEAQ.

The chain joins TRBV19 to TRBJ1-2; maybe TRBD1 (6 bases). The CDR3 extends over 13 amino acids. V was pared by 3 bases and J by 6 bases, with 11 bases between. Germline-derived CDR1 and CDR2 are LNHDA and SQIVND (reference sequence). The CDR3 spells CASSMWGADGYTF. CDR3 bases: TGTGCCAGTAGTATGTGGGGGGCCGATGGCTACACCTTC.

This clone was detected a few times. The rearrangement links TRBV27 to TRBJ2-3; D uncertain. The CDR3 spans 14 residues. Germline V gene lookup returns CDR1 MNHEY and CDR2 SMNVEV (reference sequence). With 5 bases removed from V and 0 bases from J, the gap between germline ends came to 9 bases. Here the CDR3 DNA reads TGTGCCAGCAGTCGCATTGCTAGCACAGATACGCAGTATTTT. This codes for CASSRIASTDTQYF.

J is TRBJ2-1 and V is TRBV11-2; 10 nucleotides align to TRBD2. This CDR3 spans 16 amino acids. Germline V gives CDR1 SGHAT, CDR2 FQNNGV. Trimming took 3 bases from V and 7 from J; bases not matched to a gene: 9. DNA for the CDR3: TGTGCCAGCAGCTTCCCTAGCGGGAGAGGGGGGAATGAGCAGTTCTTC. Its protein product is CASSFPSGRGGNEQFF.

This sequence joins TRBV19 and TRBJ1-1, with a weak D call TRBD1 (5 bases). The V end was cut by 2 bases, the J end by 4 bases, with 14 bases between. The germline CDR1 and CDR2 sequences are LNHDA and SQIVND (reference sequence). This CDR3 contains 15 residues. CDR3 in amino acids: CASSIKGDASTEAFF. The CDR3 nucleotides read TGTGCCAGTAGTATAAAAGGGGACGCGTCCACTGAAGCTTTCTTT.

This clone was recorded a few times. The chain carries TRBV27 and TRBJ1-5, with a possible D match to TRBD1 (6 bases). This CDR3 is built from 14 residues. V lost 0 bases, J lost 5 bases, and 8 bases lay in between. CDR1 MNHEY and CDR2 SMNVEV come from the germline V gene (reference sequence). The CDR3 region has the DNA TGTGCCAGCAGTTTATCGGGGGGCTATCAGCCCCAGCATTTT. This gives the protein CASSLSGGYQPQHF.

Comments on this clone: Distinct nucleotide sequences in the sample also encode this CDR3. The chain has TRBV18 and TRBJ2-6; no definite D call. The ends were cut back, 2 bases at V and 1 base at J, with 3 bases in the middle. The germline V gene has CDR1 KGHSH and CDR2 LQKENI. The CDR3 has 14 residues. CDR3 in amino acids: CASSPVSGANVLTF. CDR3 bases: TGTGCCAGCTCACCAGTGTCTGGGGCCAACGTCCTGACTTTC.

This chain links TRBV6-5 with TRBJ2-7; 7 nucleotides match TRBD1. Germline lookup yields CDR1 MNHEY and CDR2 SVGAGI. Unmatched junction bases numbered 5, after V lost 6 bases and J lost 3 bases. The length of the CDR3 is 13 residues. CDR3 loop: CASSSTGFYEQYF. In nucleotides, the CDR3 is TGTGCCAGCAGCTCGACAGGGTTCTACGAGCAGTACTTC.

This sequence joins TRBV10-3 and TRBJ1-4; D perhaps matches TRBD1 (5 bases). The germline V and J ends were trimmed by 3 bases and 3 bases, with 8 bases remaining between them. The CDR3 is made up of 14 amino acids. Germline V gene lookup returns CDR1 ENHRY and CDR2 SYGVKD. The CDR3 coding sequence is TGTGCCATCAGTGAAGGGGTCCCTAATGAAAAACTGTTTTTT. Its translation: CAISEGVPNEKLFF.

The J gene is TRBJ2-1, the V gene TRBV27; D not resolved. The CDR3 contains 14 residues. The germline V and J ends were trimmed by 6 bases and 6 bases, with 15 bases remaining between them. Germline lookup yields CDR1 MNHEY and CDR2 SMNVEV (reference sequence). The CDR3 DNA sequence: TGTGCCAGCAGCCTCATCTGGAATCTCAATGAGCAGTTCTTC. It encodes CASSLIWNLNEQFF.

This rearrangement joins TRBV11-2 to TRBJ1-2; D gene uncertain. The CDR3 extends over 13 amino acids. V was clipped by 0 bases and J by 8 bases, with 10 bases between them. Germline V lookup: CDR1 SGHAT, CDR2 FQNNGV. The CDR3 coding sequence is TGTGCCAGCAGCTTAGAACCGGCTGGAGGCTACACCTTC. This sequence encodes CASSLEPAGGYTF.